The source of this T cell receptor beta chain is a study of cytomegalovirus exposure and HLA in healthy donors (TCRdb year 2017). About the investigation overall: In an earlier analysis of under 750 of the donors, 250 to 300 Gb of sequence data and 100 million or so unique TCR beta sequences from about 190 million T cells were reported. The genetic ancestry cluster associated with self-reported Caucasian donors included around four fifths of the roughly 360 genotyped donors. Genome-wide SNP genotypes for about 65% of the 666 donors were used in a later genetic analysis, which treated that subset as a discovery cohort. Roughly five DR-DQ haplotypes were treated as single units for association and clustering because of strong linkage in the cohort. All discovery cohort repertoires had been generated on a single sequencing platform. The study used immunosequencing to profile the T cell repertoires of 666 subjects and linked those repertoires to cytomegalovirus serostatus. In the later analysis, no new phenotypic data were used to find candidate immune exposures; instead, reliance was placed on TCR beta sequences and their occurrence across donors. In a later analysis, previously published TCR beta repertoires from 666 donors were re-analyzed and high-resolution HLA genotyping was added so that TCR occurrence patterns could be studied. Along with the approximately 600-subject first cohort, a separate validation cohort of over a hundred different subjects was used. HLA typing included class I and class II loci at four-digit resolution. The study was designed to test whether signatures of past pathogen exposure could be identified by cataloging public T cell receptors. An early release covering just under 650 HLA-typed donors comprised 250 to 350 gigabases of sequencing data and around 85 million unique TCR sequences. The study combined high-throughput TCR immunosequencing, statistical association of individual TCRs with disease status, and machine learning to predict cytomegalovirus infection status. Alongside the repertoire data, information on donor age, sex, ethnicity and CMV serostatus was compiled. Typing coverage differed by locus: A, B, C, DRB1 and DQB1 were typed in about 620-630 donors, DQA1 in around 500, DPA1 in 600 to 610, and DPB1 in around 490. Among a few hundred genotyped donors of the cohort, an average of around 240,000 unique TCR beta nucleotide sequences were sequenced per donor, about a sixth of them non-productive. In an earlier analysis of over 550 of the donors, high-throughput TCR beta sequencing was used to judge whether each TCR beta V gene segment behaved as functional or pseudogenic.

On this clone: It lacks a known antigen.

Cut back by 6 bases and 2 bases, the V and J ends lie 14 bases apart. CDR1 and CDR2, per the germline V gene (reference sequence), are MNHNY and SVGAGI. The CDR3 numbers 15 residues from cysteine through phenylalanine. The sequence is cut down to CDR3 DNA, 45 bases in frame from base 1. The cohort consisted of 650 to 700 healthy bone marrow donors. At the time of sampling, all cohort members were nominally healthy, though unrecorded immune exposures were likely present. The donor was CMV seronegative and belonged to the group of 352 seronegative cohort members. Each donor provided a peripheral blood sample, and peripheral blood mononuclear cells were used for TCR beta sequencing. The Qiagen DNeasy Blood Extraction Kit was used to extract genomic DNA from the blood cell samples. The receptor library was made with the immunoSEQ multiplex PCR assay. The multiplex PCR relied on a mix of 60 forward primers for TCR Vbeta segments and 13 reverse primers for TCR Jbeta segments. Amplification of the CDR3 region of rearranged TCR beta genes was performed with a multiplex PCR assay on genomic DNA. The Illumina HiSeq System was used to sequence the amplified TCR beta libraries as 87-base-pair reads. The paper's data handling went like this. In a later analysis, around 80 million unique TCR beta chains were counted across the 650 to 700 repertoires, and roughly 10 million of these chains were shared by at least two donors. Raw reads were error-corrected and collapsed into unique sequences with a nearest-neighbor algorithm that merged closely related sequences to remove PCR and sequencing errors. To assign V, D and J gene segments, CDR3 sequences were aligned to IMGT reference sequences. For a sequence to be retained, at least a six-nucleotide match to both a V gene segment and a J gene segment was required. Rearrangements were classified as productive when the CDR3 lacked stop codons and remained in frame with V and J, and all other rearrangements were classified as non-productive. CDR3 was defined according to IMGT convention as the region running from the second conserved V-encoded cysteine to the conserved J-encoded phenylalanine. In an earlier analysis of around 570 of the donors, sequences lacking an unambiguous match to a single V gene segment were excluded. In an earlier analysis of approximately 590 of the donors, a V segment was called functional when productive rearrangements were above 56.7%, and segregating when the standard deviation between donors exceeded 5%. A statistical classification framework was developed to diagnose cytomegalovirus status using the catalog of TCR beta chain sequences. V and J gene assignment, in a later analysis, came from comparing TCR nucleotide sequences with IMGT/GENE-DB human TR gene sequences. Using the TCRdist pipeline, a later analysis assigned CDR3 sequences along with most-parsimonious VDJ recombination scenarios. In a later analysis, every TCR beta chain was defined by the combination of its CDR3 amino acid sequence and its V-gene family, and reads without a unique V-gene family were dropped. As a way to deal with suspected cross-contamination and a sequencing artifact, a later analysis dropped hundreds of nucleotide sequences that were highly shared and had low generation probability. In a later analysis, a clonal expansion index for each public chain was calculated from normalized within-repertoire ranks of inferred template counts. Generation probabilities in a later analysis came from a VDJ recombination model fitted to out-of-frame rearrangements, and those results were checked against IGoR. In a later analysis, hypergeometric tests were used to score TCR-TCR, TCR-HLA and TCR-CMV co-occurrence, with a repertoire-size bias correction applied to TCR pairs. A later analysis estimated false discovery rates by permuting HLA or CMV assignments 20 times. In a later analysis, co-occurring TCRs were grouped using DBSCAN, with TCRdist sequence similarity added in when clustering inside HLA-allele-positive subsets. Repertoires with fewer than 30,000 or more than 120,000 public chains, plus five repertoires with anomalous nucleotide sharing, were excluded from co-occurrence clustering. TCRdb took this table from immuneACCESS and kept in-frame rearrangements with V and J called. Such tables lack part of the clones; where checked against another copy, unresolved V genes explain under half of the gap, and the rest is unexplained. Clone size and V and J calls were adopted from that table, with D and trimming inferred from the DNA. This sample's table has entries for 200,000 or so clones. Jointly, the top ten make up around 0.7% of the sample.

What the research found in general, with its limitations: According to a later genetic analysis, donors in an Asian-associated ancestry cluster had fewer N-insertions in productive TCRs than the approximately 650-donor mean. Linkage disequilibrium might explain the correlated functional status among segregating V segments, but an unknown experimental factor could not be excluded. The earlier analysis of 450 to 700 of the donors excluded around 17 rarely observed V segments, including chromosome 9 orphons, because counts were too low. In a later analysis, most CMV-associated TCR beta chains were found to appear HLA-restricted, with HLA associations seemingly driven largely by CMV exposure. In a later genetic analysis, a missense DCLRE1C variant was associated with V-gene and J-gene trimming of TCR beta chains, and the association was replicated in an independent cohort. In vitro tests confirmed that a few of the cytomegalovirus-associated TCR beta chains recognize cytomegalovirus antigens. This cohort had only TCR beta chains sequenced, and the lack of alpha or paired-chain data limited which features could be detected. A cluster of highly shared sequence variants was judged likely to represent a technical artifact of the sequencing pipeline. It was suggested by the authors that the approach could potentially be generalized to other disease states and immunological phenotypes. A further reported finding was that TCR beta sequences accurately predicted the HLA-A and HLA-B alleles for most subjects in the first cohort. A total of about 150 TCR beta chains were listed by the study as associated with cytomegalovirus. In a later analysis, HLA-associated TCR beta chains were found to be more clonally expanded and to have lower generation probabilities than equally common non-associated chains. In a later analysis, some 17,000 TCR beta sequences were associated with specific HLA alleles at a false discovery rate of 0.05. Roughly uniform sequencing depth across donors was assumed in presence/absence analyses, although this assumption may not hold. The classifier was reported to diagnose cytomegalovirus status with high specificity and sensitivity in both the original and validation cohorts. Most TCR sequences were observed very rarely across donors, whereas some public TCRs were present in many individuals. Some IMGT-functional V segments, including TRBV6-2 and TRBV6-3, could not be distinguished by the 87-base-pair reads and were therefore excluded. In an earlier analysis of more than 450 of the donors, most TCR beta V segments were observed in productive rearrangements about 87% or about 30% of the time, broadly matching IMGT annotations. When HLA alleles, especially DR and DQ, strongly co-occurred, TCR associations were difficult to assign to individual alleles. Immune exposure information for the cohort was limited to CMV serostatus. Several of the top co-occurrence clusters appeared to be linked to parvovirus B19, influenza, CMV and Epstein-Barr virus, according to a later analysis. Because HLA typing was missing for some donors at each locus, association tests included only the typed subset. In a later analysis, the rate of TCR association differed among HLA loci, with DRB1 alleles having the most associated TCRs and HLA-C alleles having the fewest.

This sequence originates from a boy between 10 and 17 years old in good health and CMV-seronegative. The receptor chain draws on TRBV6-6 and TRBJ1-5; TRBD1 is a weak D gene call, 6 bases matching. Sample: PBMCs. The CDR3 here reads CASRTQGLRNQPQHF. The sequence in DNA is TGTGCCAGCAGAACACAGGGCTTGCGCAATCAGCCCCAGCATTTT.